The 32 T cell receptor beta chains given below trace back to one sample, sequenced in a study of blood T cell repertoires in COVID-19. Clones were sequenced by immunoSEQ multiplex PCR, and TCRdb holds only the in-frame ones, with some missing. The profile shows 120,000 or so clones, around 87% of them singletons. Sequencing input: peripheral blood. Receptor source: a woman aged 55-70 years with acute or convalescent COVID-19.

The J gene is TRBJ2-2, the V gene TRBV10-3, with TRBD1 matching over 7 bases. CDR3 size: 17 residues. Germline assignment: CDR1 ENHRY and CDR2 SYGVKD. With 5 bases clipped from V and 5 bases from J, the junction kept 14 bases outside the gene matches. This CDR3 is CAISQTGTELLTGELFF. In DNA form, the CDR3 reads TGTGCCATCAGTCAAACCGGGACAGAGCTACTTACCGGGGAGCTGTTTTTT.

This sequence joins TRBV6-2 or TRBV6-3 and TRBJ2-7, with unresolved D. The CDR3 is made up of 12 amino acids. Trimming removed 4 bases at V and 9 bases at J, with 13 bases between. The germline CDR1 and CDR2 sequences are MNHEY and SVGEGT. DNA of the CDR3: TGTGCCAGCAGTTTCCAAAACGGCGGGCAGTACGTC. It codes for CASSFQNGGQYV.

The gene calls are TRBV19 and TRBJ1-1; D not certain. V gave up 5 bases and J gave up 6 bases, with 16 bases separating them. Germline V gene sequence: CDR1 LNHDA, CDR2 SQIVND (reference sequence). This CDR3 has 14 amino acids. As DNA, the CDR3 is TGTGCCAGTAGTCCCCAAATTGGGAGCGCTGAAGCTTTCTTT. It specifies CASSPQIGSAEAFF.

The rearrangement links TRBV9 to TRBJ1-1; TRBD1 is a possible D gene (5 bases). Trimming took off 2 bases at V and 4 bases at J, with 9 bases between the two ends. This CDR3 spans 13 amino acids. The germline V gene encodes CDR1 SGDLS and CDR2 YYNGEE. CDR3 coding DNA: TGTGCCAGCAGCGTTATGGGGGGCACTGAAGCTTTCTTT. Its translation: CASSVMGGTEAFF.

The chain has TRBV4-1 and TRBJ1-4; D perhaps matches TRBD1 (6 bases). V dropped 4 bases and J dropped 5 bases, with 14 bases sitting between them. Germline-derived CDR1 and CDR2 are MGHRA and YSYEKL. CDR3 length: 15 amino acids. For the CDR3, the DNA is TGCGCCAGCAGCCCAGAGGGGGGAGCGAATGAAAAACTGTTTTTT. It is translated as CASSPEGGANEKLFF.

The chain carries TRBV6-5 and TRBJ1-4; 7 bases line up with TRBD1. Unmatched junction bases numbered 7, after V lost 5 bases and J lost 4 bases. The CDR3 spans 15 residues. Germline CDR1 is MNHEY and CDR2 is SVGAGI. The CDR3: CASSSRDSVNEKLFF. In nucleotides, the CDR3 is TGTGCCAGCAGTAGTCGGGACAGCGTTAATGAAAAACTGTTTTTT.

The rearrangement uses TRBV7-9 and TRBJ1-5, with TRBD1 identical over 8 bases. Germline V gene lookup returns CDR1 SEHNR and CDR2 FQNEAQ (reference sequence). CDR3 length: 14 amino acids. Losses at the gene ends were 3 bases for V and 2 bases for J; bases not matched to a gene: 0. CDR3 loop: CASSLGQGNQPQHF. The CDR3 nucleotides read TGTGCCAGCAGCTTGGGACAGGGCAATCAGCCCCAGCATTTT.

CDR3 loop: CASSLGTGTNYGYTF. The CDR3 nucleotides read TGTGCCAGCAGTTTAGGGACAGGGACTAACTATGGCTACACCTTC. The chain is built from TRBV28 and TRBJ1-2; 9 nucleotides line up with TRBD1. Germline-derived CDR1 and CDR2 are MDHEN and SYDVKM. With 2 bases clipped from V and 0 bases from J, the junction kept 1 base outside the gene matches. The CDR3 contains 15 residues.

This chain uses TRBV5-1 with TRBJ2-1, with D maybe TRBD2 (6 bases). The CDR3 runs 12 residues. V was pared by 4 bases and J by 10 bases, with 12 bases between. The germline gives CDR1 SGHRS, CDR2 YFSETQ. CDR3 DNA sequence: TGCGCCAGCAGCCTCGGAGGAGGGGAGCAGTTCTTC. Translated, it gives CASSLGGGEQFF.

This chain joins TRBV5-8 and TRBJ1-3; possible D gene TRBD1, 6 bases. Trimming left V 1 base short and J 0 bases short, with 17 bases between. This CDR3 comprises 18 residues. The germline CDR1 and CDR2 sequences are SGHTS and YDEGEE. The CDR3 DNA reads as TGTGCCAGCAGCTTGTATCTGGGGCAGGGGCTCTCTGGAAACACCATATATTTT. Translated, it gives CASSLYLGQGLSGNTIYF.

The sample holds a few counts of this clone. This chain uses TRBV18 with TRBJ2-5; the D is unclear. The CDR3 consists of 14 residues. Trimming removed 3 bases at V and 1 base at J, with 9 bases between. Germline V gene lookup returns CDR1 KGHSH and CDR2 LQKENI. CDR3 amino acids: CASSPNSLQETQYF. The CDR3 coding sequence is TGTGCCAGCTCACCGAACAGTCTCCAAGAGACCCAGTACTTC.

The chain uses TRBV30 and TRBJ1-1; TRBD1 might be the D (6 bases). V gave up 4 bases and J gave up 7 bases, with 22 bases separating them. The germline gives CDR1 GTSNPN, CDR2 SVGIG (reference sequence). The CDR3 has 15 residues. CDR3 DNA: TGTGCCTGGAATGGGGGCGCGTGGGGTTTTGATGAAGCTTTCTTT. It is translated as CAWNGGAWGFDEAFF. Full variable domain (missing parts from reference TRBV30 and TRBJ1-1): SQTIHQWPATLVQPVGSPLSLECTVEGTSNPNLYWYRQAAGRGLQLLFYSVGIGQISSEVPQNLSASRPQDRQFILSSKKLLLSDSGFYLCAWNGGAWGFDEAFFGQGTRLTVV.

V gene TRBV2 combines with J gene TRBJ2-1; D may be TRBD1 (5 bases). The CDR3 totals 12 residues. Germline V gene data show CDR1 as SNHLY and CDR2 as FYNNEI. V was shortened by 9 bases and J by 0 bases, with 6 bases between the two germline ends. CDR3 in amino acids: CASGASYNEQFF. The CDR3 region has the DNA TGTGCCAGTGGGGCCTCCTACAATGAGCAGTTCTTC.

This chain uses TRBV10-3 with TRBJ2-7, with D possibly TRBD2 on 5 matching bases. The CDR3 totals 12 residues. CDR1 ENHRY and CDR2 SYGVKD come from the germline V gene. V lost 5 bases, J lost 3 bases, and 8 bases lay in between. This chain's CDR3 is CAISSGNYEQYV. For the CDR3, the DNA is TGTGCCATCAGTTCCGGGAACTACGAGCAGTACGTC.

This chain joins TRBV28 and TRBJ1-2; D is unclear. The CDR3 runs 15 residues. Germline CDR1 MDHEN, CDR2 SYDVKM. Trimming left V 8 bases short and J 5 bases short, with 21 bases between. The CDR3 spells CASQTGRLLGYGYTF. The CDR3 region has the DNA TGTGCCAGCCAAACGGGGAGGCTGTTAGGGTATGGCTACACCTTC.

The chain couples TRBV7-8 to TRBJ1-4, with D perhaps matching TRBD1 (5 bases). V dropped 6 bases and J dropped 8 bases, with 16 bases sitting between them. The CDR3 covers 14 residues. Looked up from germline, CDR1 is SGHVS and CDR2 is FQNEAQ. CDR3 residues: CASSSGKVDEKLFF. The CDR3 nucleotides are TGTGCCAGCAGTTCAGGGAAGGTAGACGAAAAACTGTTTTTT.

The chain recombines TRBV5-4 with TRBJ1-4; 10 nucleotides agree with TRBD1. V trimming: 4 bases; J trimming: 7 bases; junction bases outside the gene matches: 7. The CDR3 sequence is 15 residues long. Per the germline V gene, CDR1 is SGHNT and CDR2 is YYREEE (reference sequence). The chain's CDR3 is CASSTPTGGGEKLFF. The DNA for the CDR3 is TGTGCCAGCAGCACCCCGACAGGGGGCGGTGAAAAACTGTTTTTT.

This clone was observed once. CDR3 nucleotide sequence: TGTGCCAGCAGCTTCGGACAGAAAGGAGGTGGCTACACCTTC. This gives the protein CASSFGQKGGGYTF. V and J are TRBV5-8 and TRBJ1-2; possibly TRBD1 for D (6 bases). Between the trimmed V and J ends, which lost 2 bases and 7 bases, there was a span of 15 bases. Germline assignment: CDR1 SGHTS and CDR2 YDEGEE. CDR3 length equals 14 residues.

This sequence joins TRBV19 and TRBJ2-1; 12 positions match TRBD2. The CDR3 is 15 amino acids. Germline-derived CDR1 and CDR2 are LNHDA and SQIVND (reference sequence). Trimming took 8 bases from V and 6 from J; bases not matched to a gene: 8. The CDR3 DNA reads TGTGCCAGTGGCTTACTAGCGGGAGGATTCAATGAGCAGTTCTTC. Protein: CASGLLAGGFNEQFF.

The rearrangement joins TRBV7-9 to TRBJ2-1; 11 bases fit TRBD2. CDR1 SEHNR and CDR2 FQNEAQ come from the germline V gene (reference sequence). V gave up 0 bases and J gave up 6 bases; unmatched junction bases: 7. CDR3 length equals 17 residues. The CDR3 coding sequence is TGTGCCAGCAGCTTAGCGGCTAGCGGGAGGCTTGGCAATGAGCAGTTCTTC. Its protein is CASSLAASGRLGNEQFF.

V gene TRBV6-6 combines with J gene TRBJ2-4; tentative D call: TRBD2 (6 bases). The V and J ends lost 0 bases and 15 bases respectively, with 9 bases between them. The CDR3 extends over 11 amino acids. CDR1 MNHNY and CDR2 SVGAGI come from the germline V gene (reference sequence). CDR3 nucleotide sequence: TGTGCCAGCAGTTACTCCGGACTATGGTACTTC. Protein product: CASSYSGLWYF.

The chain carries TRBV20-1 and TRBJ2-3, with unresolved D. The CDR3 covers 15 residues. Trimming left V 3 bases short and J 2 bases short, with 15 bases between. Germline V gene lookup returns CDR1 DFQATT and CDR2 SNEGSKA (reference sequence). CDR3 protein: CSASPQLSATDTQYF. CDR3 DNA sequence: TGCAGTGCTAGTCCACAGCTGTCCGCCACAGATACGCAGTATTTT.

V and J are TRBV25-1 and TRBJ2-7; TRBD1 matches 10 bases. There are 16 residues in the CDR3. The V and J ends lost 2 bases and 6 bases, in that order; junction bases with no gene match: 10. The germline V gene has CDR1 MGHDK and CDR2 SYGVNS. CDR3 in amino acids: CASSEHGQGVACEQYV. As DNA, the CDR3 is TGTGCCAGCAGTGAACATGGACAGGGGGTTGCATGCGAGCAGTACGTC.

V gene TRBV20-1 combines with J gene TRBJ2-5; D is unresolved. Germline V lookup: CDR1 DFQATT, CDR2 SNEGSKA (reference sequence). V lost 5 bases and J lost 5, with 9 bases in between. The CDR3 consists of 11 residues. CDR3 nucleotides: TGCAGTGCTTCGCTCGGGGAGACCCAGTACTTC. It codes for CSASLGETQYF.

The genes are TRBV5-1 and TRBJ1-1, with D perhaps matching TRBD1 (6 bases). Trimming cost V 3 bases and J 1 base, with 13 bases left between them. The CDR3 covers 15 residues. Germline V lookup: CDR1 SGHRS, CDR2 YFSETQ. The CDR3 region has the DNA TGCGCCAGCAGCTCGGCAGGGGCGAAGAACACTGAAGCTTTCTTT. Its translation is CASSSAGAKNTEAFF.

The rearrangement joins TRBV28 to TRBJ1-1; D perhaps matches TRBD1 (5 bases). The CDR3 is made up of 14 amino acids. Per the germline V gene, CDR1 is MDHEN and CDR2 is SYDVKM. Trimming took off 7 bases at V and 6 bases at J, with 18 bases between the two ends. DNA of the CDR3: TGTGCCAGCATCTTTGGGAAAGGGGTCCCTGAAGCTTTCTTT. Its protein product is CASIFGKGVPEAFF.

This chain connects TRBV4-2 to TRBJ1-2; 9 bases are a match to TRBD1. After removal of 4 bases from V and 7 bases from J, the junction contained 7 bases not matched to a gene. Looked up from germline, CDR1 is LGHNA and CDR2 is YNFKEQ. The CDR3 contains 14 residues. The CDR3 loop reads CASSRDRESLGYTF. CDR3 DNA: TGTGCCAGCAGCCGGGACAGGGAATCTCTTGGCTACACCTTC.

The chain combines TRBV24-1 with TRBJ2-7; 7 nucleotides match TRBD1. CDR3 length equals 13 residues. Unmatched junction bases numbered 1, after V lost 1 base and J lost 5 bases. Germline CDR1 reads KGHDR; CDR2 reads SFDVKD. The CDR3 is CATSDFRGHEQYF. In nucleotides, the CDR3 is TGTGCCACCAGTGATTTTAGGGGGCACGAGCAGTACTTC.

CDR3 sequence reads: CATSGTEGVQPQHF. DNA of the CDR3: TGTGCCACCTCCGGGACAGAAGGAGTCCAGCCCCAGCATTTT. The V and J genes are TRBV10-3 and TRBJ1-5; 7 bases match TRBD1. Looked up from germline, CDR1 is ENHRY and CDR2 is SYGVKD. This CDR3 has 14 residues. J lost 7 bases, V lost 10 bases, and 13 bases had no gene match.

This chain joins TRBV7-4 and TRBJ1-3, with a weak D call TRBD1 (6 bases). Trimming stripped 3 bases from V and 2 bases from J, with 20 bases between. The CDR3 has 18 amino acids. CDR1 SGHVT and CDR2 SQSDAQ come from the germline V gene. The CDR3 region has the DNA TGTGCCAGCAGCTTGCCACGACCAGGGGAAAAGGCTGGAAACACCATATATTTT. Protein sequence: CASSLPRPGEKAGNTIYF.

The V call is TRBV3-1 (or the pseudogene TRBV3-2), the J call TRBJ1-1, with D perhaps matching TRBD1 (6 bases). The CDR3 runs 14 residues. The V end was cut by 6 bases, the J end by 1 base, with 12 bases between. Looked up from germline, CDR1 is LGHDT and CDR2 is YNNKEL (reference sequence). CDR3 bases: TGTGCCAGCAGTCTGGGACAAGCGAACACTGAAGCTTTCTTT. Residues: CASSLGQANTEAFF.

The V gene is TRBV7-3, the J gene TRBJ2-1; the match to TRBD1 covers 9 bases. This CDR3 is built from 17 residues. V shed 5 bases, J shed 6 bases, and the junction held 14 bases outside the gene matches. Germline CDR1 SGHTA, CDR2 FQGTGA. CDR3 sequence: CASSLTGGTGSGNEQFF. Written as DNA, the CDR3 is TGTGCCAGCAGCCTGACAGGGGGAACGGGAAGTGGCAATGAGCAGTTCTTC.